This T cell receptor beta chain was captured in a study of T cells in Graves' hyperthyroidism and ophthalmopathy. Regarding the study as a whole: Model predictions of ophthalmopathy came a median 6.5 months before onset.

This clonotype showed up just a few times. The antigen is not known. RNA transcripts yielded amplified TCR beta CDR3 regions. Carried out on the TCR CDR3, a first-round RT-PCR used the HTBI primer set. TCRdb used MiXCR to reprocess the multiplex PCR reads, holding one entry per CDR3 protein. The data show roughly 840,000 distinct CDR3 sequences, roughly 40% seen once. Per the germline V gene, CDR1 is SQVTM and CDR2 is ANQGSEA. V gave up 4 bases and J gave up 8 bases, with 8 bases separating them. This CDR3 has 10 residues. The source is a young man with Graves' hyperthyroidism. This chain links TRBV29-1 with TRBJ2-5, with D possibly TRBD2 on 6 matching bases. Sequencing was done on a sample of blood. This chain's CDR3 is CSVGRETQYF. The CDR3, as DNA: TGCAGCGTTGGGAGGGAAACCCAGTACTTC.